This TCR beta chain appears in the sequencing data of a study of identical twins. TCRdb fed the 5' RACE reads into MiXCR, producing one record per CDR3 protein. The sample lists approximately 630,000 distinct CDR3 sequences, around 7.4% occurring once. This clonotype was detected ten times or more. The V gene's germline CDR1 is DFQATT and CDR2 SNEGSKA (reference sequence). The CDR3 runs 15 residues. Trimming stripped 3 bases from V and 0 bases from J, with 14 bases between. The same sample was also used in a study of yellow fever vaccine responses in identical twins.

This chain links TRBV20-1 with TRBJ1-2; TRBD1 might be the D (5 bases). The material sequenced was PBMCs. This receptor was obtained from a young woman in good health. CDR3 sequence: CSARRGDPANYGYTF. In DNA, the CDR3 is TGCAGTGCTAGGCGGGGGGATCCGGCTAACTATGGCTACACCTTC.